These T cell receptor beta chains were read from a single sample in a study of T cell repertoires in cytomegalovirus infection. TCRdb reprocessed the reads with MiXCR, giving one entry per CDR3 protein. The sample gives some 700,000 distinct CDR3 sequences, 35% of which show up once; 2.5% to 3.5% is in the top ten. Specimen: PBMCs. These receptors originate from a human donor in good health (CMV status not recorded). Some clones in this sample may be carry-over from other donors' samples. CDR3s include the opening cysteine and the closing phenylalanine or tryptophan. Fields, in order: V gene, CDR3 protein.

TRBV18 | CASSRQKQGDRLGYTF
TRBV6-6 | CASSYNLGQVTSGNTIYF
TRBV28 | CASSFPTGATEAFF
TRBV7-3 | CASSPTVDTEAFF
TRBV7-9 | CASSLGGGIRREVNEQFF
TRBV5-3 | CASSLLGEVKNIQYF
TRBV14 | CASSLFGDRNTGELFF
TRBV6-1 | CASRGAGVSDTQYF
TRBV6-1 | CASGGGAETQYF
TRBV24-1 | CATSDRASGKETQYF
TRBV28 | CASSSPGGWDF
TRBV20-1 | CSAKPLAGASSYNEQFF
TRBV28 | CASSGGTGAADTQYF
TRBV28 | CASSLGIAGPQETQYF
TRBV5-1 | CASSLTTGSKEKLFF
TRBV12-3/TRBV12-4 | CASMGGGNQPQHF
TRBV7-9 | CASSLDRSKNIQYF
TRBV7-6 | CASSFDPGGRGPEQFF
TRBV7-9 | CASSLATGDRTAGNTIYF
TRBV12-3/TRBV12-4 | CASSPQGGAGGYTF
TRBV2 | CASSRTRSLNTEAFF
TRBV5-6 | CASSYQGNRGNEQFF
TRBV6-1 | CASSDQGNTGELFF
TRBV6-6 | CASSHLLPVPDLYEQYF
TRBV7-9 | CASSLAGGEGEGYTF
TRBV28 | CASSPGGPYYTDTQYF
TRBV5-5 | CASSEAPSTNEKLFF
TRBV6-1 | CASRGDRGYEQYF
TRBV30 | CAWSVWAGQSYNEQFF
TRBV15 | CATGGGPETQYF
TRBV29-1 | CSVGQGRRAANYGYTF
TRBV19 | CASKLSLTFEAFF
TRBV12-3/TRBV12-4 | CASSTRRILNYGYTF
TRBV28 | CASSWDSVSGNTIYF
TRBV7-2 | CASSPGQLNEKLFF
TRBV19 | CASREPGQNTEAFF
TRBV6-1 | CASSPESSYEQYF
TRBV12-3/TRBV12-4 | CASSSSGTGLRNQPQHF
TRBV2 | CASIRGSHTEAFF
TRBV28 | CASSPPTGERYEQYF
TRBV19 | CASSLLTGGSAGELFF
TRBV18 | CASSTGPMNTGELFF